This T cell receptor beta chain originates from a study of CD8+ T cells in alopecia areata. Study-wide results and limits: Whereas mice showed it more clearly, TCR sharing across patients was murkier, possibly because of HLA.

Alopecia areata patients had lesional scalp punch biopsies and peripheral blood taken from them. The CDR3 length is 13 residues. The germline V gene encodes CDR1 LGHNA and CDR2 YNFKEQ. V dropped 0 bases and J dropped 7 bases, with 7 bases sitting between them. Regarding this clone: Antigen: not known.

RNA extraction was followed by reverse transcription into cDNA, which acted as the sequencing template. Sequenced by immunoSEQ multiplex PCR; TCRdb stores in-frame clones only, minus some. The sample carries approximately 30,000 clones, roughly half recorded once. V usage is TRBV4-2 and J usage is TRBJ2-1; no definite D call. The sequence was collected from a human donor with alopecia areata. What was sequenced was NKG2D-high CD8+ T cells sorted from blood. CDR3 loop: CASSQDIGNEQFF. CDR3 bases: TGTGCCAGCAGCCAAGATATCGGGAATGAGCAGTTCTTC.